Given below is one T cell receptor (beta chain) in context. Its target is unknown. Germline values: CDR1 SGDLS, CDR2 YYNGEE. The ends were cut back, 0 bases at V and 1 base at J, with 11 bases in the middle. CDR3 length equals 16 residues. This specimen comes from a study of cytomegalovirus exposure and HLA in healthy donors. The study's findings and limits: Most TCR sequences were seen very rarely across donors, but some public TCRs occurred in many. Certain indistinguishable V segments, among them TRBV6-2 and TRBV6-3, were excluded. The study assumed roughly uniform donor sequencing depth for presence/absence analyses. Analysis performed later found more than 15,000 TCR beta sequences associated with HLA alleles at 0.05 false discovery rate.

PCR amplification relied on 60 Vbeta primers (plus 13 Jbeta primers). Sequencing was performed with immunoSEQ multiplex PCR; in TCRdb, only in-frame clones are kept and a portion is missing. Of approximately 110,000 clones listed, around 77% are singletons. This receptor was identified in a woman aged 25 to 39 in good health and CMV-seropositive. The source material was PBMCs. This sequence joins TRBV9 and TRBJ1-3, with unresolved D. The CDR3: CASSVGGSVSGNTIYF. CDR3 in DNA: TGTGCCAGCAGCGTAGGGGGTAGCGTTTCTGGAAACACCATATATTTT.